Shown below are 18 T cell receptor beta chains from a single sample sequenced in a study of cytomegalovirus exposure and HLA in healthy donors. The PCR contained 60 Vbeta and 13 Jbeta primers. TCRdb's copy holds only in-frame clones and misses some; the assay was immunoSEQ multiplex PCR. The sample includes roughly 100,000 clones, 63% of them seen just once. The sequencing sample was made of PBMCs. All receptors come from a human donor in good health.

For this clone: Germline and junction disagree at one end, which may indicate a read error. The rearrangement joins TRBV7-9 to TRBJ1-1, with D unclear. CDR3 length equals 12 residues. The V gene's germline CDR1 is SEHNR and CDR2 FQNEAQ (reference sequence). DNA for the CDR3: TGTTCCAGCAGCAATCCTTACACTGAAGCTTTCTTT. It yields the protein CSSSNPYTEAFF. Drawing the rest from reference TRBV7-9 and TRBJ1-1, the complete variable domain is DTGVSQNPRHKITKRGQNVTFRCDPISEHNRLYWYRQTLGQGPEFLTYFQNEAQLEKSRLLSDRFSAERPKGSFSTLEIQRTEQGDSAMYLCSSSNPYTEAFFGQGTRLTVV.

V usage is TRBV19 and J usage is TRBJ1-2; 7 nucleotides match TRBD1. Germline CDR1 is LNHDA and CDR2 is SQIVND (reference sequence). V lost 4 bases and J lost 4; bases outside the gene matches: 6. The CDR3 is 14 residues long. DNA of the CDR3: TGTGCCAGTAGTAAAGACAGGGTGGCCTATGGCTACACCTTC. Its protein product is CASSKDRVAYGYTF.

The V gene is TRBV2, the J gene TRBJ2-7, with 7 bases fitting TRBD1. Per germline, CDR1 SNHLY and CDR2 FYNNEI. V was pared by 5 bases and J by 3 bases, with 4 bases of the junction left unmatched. The CDR3 covers 13 residues. The CDR3 nucleotides are TGTGCCAGCAGTCCCGGGACAGTCTACGAGCAGTACTTC. It is translated as CASSPGTVYEQYF.

The gene calls are TRBV30 and TRBJ1-2; the D is unclear. The CDR3 is 14 residues long. The germline V and J ends were trimmed by 2 bases and 7 bases, with 17 bases remaining between them. Germline values: CDR1 GTSNPN, CDR2 SVGIG (reference sequence). The CDR3 DNA sequence: TGTGCCTGGAGTTCTTTGTCCTCCTATGCTGGCTACACCTTC. This translates into CAWSSLSSYAGYTF. The full variable domain, in which reference TRBV30 and TRBJ1-2 provide the parts outside the CDR3, is SQTIHQWPATLVQPVGSPLSLECTVEGTSNPNLYWYRQAAGRGLQLLFYSVGIGQISSEVPQNLSASRPQDRQFILSSKKLLLSDSGFYLCAWSSLSSYAGYTFGSGTRLTVV.

This chain joins TRBV9 and TRBJ2-7; 8 positions agree with TRBD2. The CDR3 extends over 15 amino acids. The junction had 2 bases not matched to a gene; V was cut back by 0 bases and J by 0 bases. Per germline, CDR1 SGDLS and CDR2 YYNGEE. The CDR3 loop reads CASSVEAGDSYEQYF. Written as DNA, the CDR3 is TGTGCCAGCAGCGTAGAAGCGGGGGACTCCTACGAGCAGTACTTC.

The V gene is TRBV27, the J gene TRBJ1-2; 7 bases align to TRBD1. The germline V gene encodes CDR1 MNHEY and CDR2 SMNVEV (reference sequence). V lost 6 bases and J lost 3; bases outside the gene matches: 10. This CDR3 spans 15 amino acids. This CDR3 reads CASSGSGGGDYGYTF. In nucleotides, the CDR3 is TGTGCCAGCAGCGGAAGCGGAGGGGGCGACTATGGCTACACCTTC.

The rearrangement uses TRBV4-1 and TRBJ2-1; TRBD1 is a possible D gene (5 bases). The CDR3 totals 15 residues. Germline CDR1 is MGHRA and CDR2 is YSYEKL. Trimming took 0 bases from V and 6 from J, leaving 12 bases between them. CDR3 protein: CASSQDLAGLNEQFF. CDR3 DNA sequence: TGCGCCAGCAGCCAAGATCTCGCAGGGCTCAATGAGCAGTTCTTC.

This clone was seen once. The chain carries TRBV19 and TRBJ1-5, with no clear D. This CDR3 has 14 residues. Trimming removed 1 base at V and 4 bases at J, with 8 bases between. Per the germline V gene, CDR1 is LNHDA and CDR2 is SQIVND (reference sequence). Here the CDR3 reads CASSIGQTNQPQHF. The CDR3 region has the DNA TGTGCCAGTAGTATAGGGCAGACTAATCAGCCCCAGCATTTT.

This clone turned up a few times. The CDR3 DNA follows: TGTGCCAGCTCCCCTCCCGACAACTACGAGCAGTACTTC. This codes for CASSPPDNYEQYF. The gene calls are TRBV18 and TRBJ2-7; no reliable D call. Trimming cost V 6 bases and J 3 bases, with 12 bases left between them. Germline lookup yields CDR1 KGHSH and CDR2 LQKENI. CDR3 size: 13 residues.

This clone appeared once. The rearrangement links TRBV30 to TRBJ2-7; 11 nucleotides align to TRBD2. Germline values: CDR1 GTSNPN, CDR2 SVGIG (reference sequence). Unmatched junction bases numbered 7, after V lost 2 bases and J lost 4 bases. The CDR3 loop spans 15 amino acids. The CDR3 spells CAWSPQASGRYEQYF. The CDR3 DNA reads TGTGCCTGGAGTCCGCAAGCTAGCGGGAGGTACGAGCAGTACTTC.

The rearrangement links TRBV6-5 to TRBJ1-1; no clear D. V lost 2 bases to trimming and J lost 4 bases, with 8 bases between them. The CDR3 has 13 residues. Germline-derived CDR1 and CDR2 are MNHEY and SVGAGI. The CDR3 protein is CASSYTAATEAFF. DNA for the CDR3: TGTGCCAGCAGTTACACGGCGGCCACTGAAGCTTTCTTT.

The CDR3 coding sequence is TGTGCCGGCGAAGGACTAGCGGGTTACGAGCAGTACTTC. It codes for CAGEGLAGYEQYF. This chain connects TRBV30 to TRBJ2-7, with 11 bases identical to TRBD2. The CDR3 spans 13 residues. V lost 8 bases and J lost 4; bases outside the gene matches: 7. CDR1 is GTSNPN and CDR2 is SVGIG in the germline V gene (reference sequence).

This sequence joins TRBV7-2 and TRBJ2-5; D call uncertain. The better agreement between TRBJ2-7 and the DNA end casts doubt on the J call. Germline V gives CDR1 SGHTA, CDR2 FQGNSA. The CDR3 loop spans 11 amino acids. Here the CDR3 DNA reads TGTGCCAGCAGCTTAAGCTACGAGCAGTACTTC. This sequence encodes CASSLSYEQYF.

The J gene is TRBJ2-1, the V gene TRBV13, with a possible D match to TRBD2 (5 bases). The germline gives CDR1 PRHDT, CDR2 FYEKMQ (reference sequence). Trimming removed 1 base from V and 12 bases from J, with 7 bases in between. The CDR3 is 11 amino acids. CDR3 DNA sequence: TGTGCCAGCAGCTTAGTCCGGGGGCAGTTCTTC. This codes for CASSLVRGQFF. Filled out from reference TRBV13 and TRBJ2-1, the complete variable domain reads AAGVIQSPRHLIKEKRETATLKCYPIPRHDTVYWYQQGPGQDPQFLISFYEKMQSDKGSIPDRFSAQQFSDYHSELNMSSLELGDSALYFCASSLVRGQFFGPGTRLTVL.

By sample share, this clone is medium-sized (0.01 to 0.1%). The J gene is TRBJ1-1, the V gene TRBV6-1; no reliable D call. Deletions cut 2 bases from V and 10 bases from J, with 11 bases between. CDR1 MNHNS and CDR2 SASEGT come from the germline V gene. The CDR3 sequence is 12 residues long. Written as DNA, the CDR3 is TGTGCCAGCAGTGAACTGATTGCGGGAGCTTTCTTT. Translating gives CASSELIAGAFF.

This sequence joins TRBV9 and TRBJ2-1, with 11 bases fitting TRBD2. The junction had 3 bases not matched to a gene; V was cut back by 0 bases and J by 7 bases. The CDR3 runs to 15 residues. Germline loops: CDR1 SGDLS, CDR2 YYNGEE. DNA for the CDR3: TGTGCCAGCAGCGTAGGACTAGCGGGACTGAATGAGCAGTTCTTC. Translating it yields CASSVGLAGLNEQFF.

Only a few counts were recorded for this clone. The chain joins TRBV6-1 to TRBJ2-5, with 9 nucleotides matching TRBD1. Germline assignment: CDR1 MNHNS and CDR2 SASEGT. The CDR3 is 15 residues long. V shed 3 bases and J 4 bases; nucleotides not matched to a gene: 6. CDR3 nucleotides: TGTGCCAGCAGTGAGGGACAGGGTTTCTTAGAGACCCAGTACTTC. Translating it yields CASSEGQGFLETQYF.

The V and J genes are TRBV11-2 and TRBJ2-7, with TRBD1 matching over 7 bases. The CDR3 spans 13 residues. The ends lost 5 bases at V and 3 bases at J; junction bases unmatched: 4. Germline V gives CDR1 SGHAT, CDR2 FQNNGV. The CDR3 nucleotides read TGTGCCAGCAGCCAGGGACAGAGCTACGAGCAGTACTTC. Amino acids: CASSQGQSYEQYF.